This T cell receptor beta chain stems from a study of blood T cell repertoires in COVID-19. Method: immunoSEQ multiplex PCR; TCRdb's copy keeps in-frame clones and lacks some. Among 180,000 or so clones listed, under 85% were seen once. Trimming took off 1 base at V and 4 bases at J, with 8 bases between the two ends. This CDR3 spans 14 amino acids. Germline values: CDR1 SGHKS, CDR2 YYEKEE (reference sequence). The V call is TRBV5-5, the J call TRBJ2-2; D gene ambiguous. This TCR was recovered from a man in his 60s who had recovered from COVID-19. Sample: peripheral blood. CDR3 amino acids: CASSLKLSTGELFF. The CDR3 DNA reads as TGTGCCAGCAGCTTGAAGTTGAGCACCGGGGAGCTGTTTTTT.